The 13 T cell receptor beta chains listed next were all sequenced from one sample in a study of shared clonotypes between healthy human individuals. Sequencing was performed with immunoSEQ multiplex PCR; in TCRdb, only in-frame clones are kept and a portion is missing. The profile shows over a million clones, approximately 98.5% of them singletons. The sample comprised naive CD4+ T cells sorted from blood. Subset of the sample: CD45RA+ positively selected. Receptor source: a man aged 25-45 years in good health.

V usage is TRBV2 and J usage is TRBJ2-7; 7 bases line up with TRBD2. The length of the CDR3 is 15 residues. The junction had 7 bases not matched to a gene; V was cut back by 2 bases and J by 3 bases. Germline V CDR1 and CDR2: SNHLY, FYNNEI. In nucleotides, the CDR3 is TGTGCCAGCAGTGAATCCGCGGGGGAGTTCTACGAGCAGTACTTC. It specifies CASSESAGEFYEQYF.

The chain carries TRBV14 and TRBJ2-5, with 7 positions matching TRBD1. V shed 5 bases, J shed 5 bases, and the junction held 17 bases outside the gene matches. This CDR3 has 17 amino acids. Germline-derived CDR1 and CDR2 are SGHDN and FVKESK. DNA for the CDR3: TGTGCCAGCAGCTGGGGGAACAGGGGCCCGGTCGGGGAGACCCAGTACTTC. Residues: CASSWGNRGPVGETQYF.

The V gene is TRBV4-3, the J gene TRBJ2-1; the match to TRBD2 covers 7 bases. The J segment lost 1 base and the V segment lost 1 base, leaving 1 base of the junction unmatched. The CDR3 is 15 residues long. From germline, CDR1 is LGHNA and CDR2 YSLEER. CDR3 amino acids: CASSQAGGSYNEQFF. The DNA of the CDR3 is TGCGCCAGCAGCCAAGCGGGAGGTTCCTACAATGAGCAGTTCTTC.

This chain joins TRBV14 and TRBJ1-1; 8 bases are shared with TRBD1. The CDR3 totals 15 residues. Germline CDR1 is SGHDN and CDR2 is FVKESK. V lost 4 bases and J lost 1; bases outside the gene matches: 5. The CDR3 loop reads CASSRADRGNTEAFF. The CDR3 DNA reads TGTGCCAGCAGCCGCGCAGACAGGGGGAACACTGAAGCTTTCTTT.

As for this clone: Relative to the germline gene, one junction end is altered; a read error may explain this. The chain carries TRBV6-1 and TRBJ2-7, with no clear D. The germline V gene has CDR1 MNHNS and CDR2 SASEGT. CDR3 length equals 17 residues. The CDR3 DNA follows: TGTGCCAGCAGTAAAGCCTCCGGCCTCTCCCACCCCTACGAGCAGTACTTC. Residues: CASSKASGLSHPYEQYF.

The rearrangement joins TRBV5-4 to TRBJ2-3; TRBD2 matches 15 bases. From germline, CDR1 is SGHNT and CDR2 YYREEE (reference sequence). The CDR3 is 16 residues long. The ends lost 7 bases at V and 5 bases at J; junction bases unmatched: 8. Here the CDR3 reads CASGGTSGRMKDTQYF. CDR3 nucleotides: TGTGCCAGCGGAGGGACTAGCGGGAGGATGAAAGATACGCAGTATTTT.

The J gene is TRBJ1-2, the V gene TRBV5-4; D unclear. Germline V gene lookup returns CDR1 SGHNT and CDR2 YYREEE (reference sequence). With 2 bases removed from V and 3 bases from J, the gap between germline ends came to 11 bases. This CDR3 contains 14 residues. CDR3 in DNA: TGTGCCAGCAGCTTAGAGTTGGCTGACTATGGCTACACCTTC. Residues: CASSLELADYGYTF.

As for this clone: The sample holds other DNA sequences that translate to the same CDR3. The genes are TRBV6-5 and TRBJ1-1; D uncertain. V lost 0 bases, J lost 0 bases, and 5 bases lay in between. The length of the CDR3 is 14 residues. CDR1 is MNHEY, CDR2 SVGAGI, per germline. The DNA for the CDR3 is TGTGCCAGCAGTTACTCCTCGGTGAACACTGAAGCTTTCTTT. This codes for CASSYSSVNTEAFF.

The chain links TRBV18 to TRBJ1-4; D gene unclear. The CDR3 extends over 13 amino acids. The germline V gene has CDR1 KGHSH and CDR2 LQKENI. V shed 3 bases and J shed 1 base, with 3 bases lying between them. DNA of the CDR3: TGTGCCAGCTCACCTAGAACTAATGAAAAACTGTTTTTT. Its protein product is CASSPRTNEKLFF.

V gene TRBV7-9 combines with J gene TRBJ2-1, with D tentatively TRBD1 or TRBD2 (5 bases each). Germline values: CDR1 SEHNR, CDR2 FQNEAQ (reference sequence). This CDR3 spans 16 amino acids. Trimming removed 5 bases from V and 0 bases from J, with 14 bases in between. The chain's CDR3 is CASSLWGMGSYNEQFF. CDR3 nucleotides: TGTGCCAGCAGCCTTTGGGGGATGGGCTCCTACAATGAGCAGTTCTTC.

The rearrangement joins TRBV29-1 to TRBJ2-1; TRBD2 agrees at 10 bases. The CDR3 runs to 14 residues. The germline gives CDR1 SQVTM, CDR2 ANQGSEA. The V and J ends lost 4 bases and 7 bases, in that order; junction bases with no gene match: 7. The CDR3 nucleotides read TGCAGCGTTGTAGCTAGCGGGAGTGTGAATGAGCAGTTCTTC. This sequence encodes CSVVASGSVNEQFF.

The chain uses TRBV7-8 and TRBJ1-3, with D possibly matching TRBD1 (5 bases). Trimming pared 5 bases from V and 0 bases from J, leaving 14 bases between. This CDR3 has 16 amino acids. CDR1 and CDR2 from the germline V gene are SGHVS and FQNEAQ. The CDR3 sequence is CASSREGRISGNTIYF. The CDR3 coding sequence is TGTGCCAGCAGCCGAGAGGGACGGATCTCTGGAAACACCATATATTTT.

The CDR3, as DNA: TGTGCCATCAGTGAGACGGGGAATCAGGGGGAGTTCTTC. Its translation: CAISETGNQGEFF. V is TRBV10-3 and J is TRBJ2-1; 7 bases fit TRBD1. V lost 2 bases and J lost 14; bases outside the gene matches: 9. The CDR3 runs to 13 residues. Germline V gives CDR1 ENHRY, CDR2 SYGVKD.